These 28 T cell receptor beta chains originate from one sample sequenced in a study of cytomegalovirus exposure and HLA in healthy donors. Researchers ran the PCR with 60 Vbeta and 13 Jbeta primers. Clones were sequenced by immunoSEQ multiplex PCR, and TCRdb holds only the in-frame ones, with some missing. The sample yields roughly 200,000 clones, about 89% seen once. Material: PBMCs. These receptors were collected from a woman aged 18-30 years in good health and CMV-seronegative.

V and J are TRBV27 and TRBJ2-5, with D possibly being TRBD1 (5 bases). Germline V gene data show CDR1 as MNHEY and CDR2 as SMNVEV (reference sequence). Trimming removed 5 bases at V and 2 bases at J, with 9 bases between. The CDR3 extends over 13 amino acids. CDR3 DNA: TGTGCCAGCAGTCTGACAGTTCAAGAGACCCAGTACTTC. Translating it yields CASSLTVQETQYF.

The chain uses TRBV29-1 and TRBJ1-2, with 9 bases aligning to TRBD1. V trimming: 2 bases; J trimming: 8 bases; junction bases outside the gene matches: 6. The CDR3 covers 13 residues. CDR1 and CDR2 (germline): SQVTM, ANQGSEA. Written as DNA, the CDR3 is TGCAGCGTTGAACCCCGGGACAGGGAAGGCTACACCTTC. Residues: CSVEPRDREGYTF.

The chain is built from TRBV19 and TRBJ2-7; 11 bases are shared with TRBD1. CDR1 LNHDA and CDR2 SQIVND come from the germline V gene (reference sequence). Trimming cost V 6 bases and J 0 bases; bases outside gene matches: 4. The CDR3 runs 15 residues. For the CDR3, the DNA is TGTGCCAGTAGGTGGACAGGGGGCCCCTCCTACGAGCAGTACTTC. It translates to CASRWTGGPSYEQYF.

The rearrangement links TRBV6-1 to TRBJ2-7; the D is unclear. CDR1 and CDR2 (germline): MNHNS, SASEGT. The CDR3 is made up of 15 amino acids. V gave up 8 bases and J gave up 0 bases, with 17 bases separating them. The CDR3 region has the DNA TGTGCCAGCGAACCTCTAACAGAGAGCTCCTACGAGCAGTACTTC. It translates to CASEPLTESSYEQYF.

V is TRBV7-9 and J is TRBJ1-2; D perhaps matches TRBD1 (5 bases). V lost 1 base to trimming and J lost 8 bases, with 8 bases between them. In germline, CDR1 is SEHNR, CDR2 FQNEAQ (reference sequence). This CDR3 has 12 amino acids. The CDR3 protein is CASSLGQGGYTF. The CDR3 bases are TGTGCCAGCAGCTTAGGGCAGGGAGGCTACACCTTC.

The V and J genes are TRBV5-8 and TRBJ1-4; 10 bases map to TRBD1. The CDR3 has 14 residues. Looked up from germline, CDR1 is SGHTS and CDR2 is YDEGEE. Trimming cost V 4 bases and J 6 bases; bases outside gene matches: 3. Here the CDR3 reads CASSHGTGDEKLFF. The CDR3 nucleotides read TGTGCCAGCAGCCACGGGACAGGGGATGAAAAACTGTTTTTT.

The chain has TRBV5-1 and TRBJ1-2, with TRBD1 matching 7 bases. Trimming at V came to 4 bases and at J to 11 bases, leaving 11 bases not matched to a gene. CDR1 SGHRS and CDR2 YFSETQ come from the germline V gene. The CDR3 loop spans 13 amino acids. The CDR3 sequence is CASSPGTADTYTF. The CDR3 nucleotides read TGCGCCAGCAGCCCCGGGACAGCCGATACGTACACCTTC. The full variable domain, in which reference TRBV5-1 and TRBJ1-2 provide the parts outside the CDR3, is KAGVTQTPRYLIKTRGQQVTLSCSPISGHRSVSWYQQTPGQGLQFLFEYFSETQRNKGNFPGRFSGRQFSNSRSEMNVSTLELGDSALYLCASSPGTADTYTFGSGTRLTVV.

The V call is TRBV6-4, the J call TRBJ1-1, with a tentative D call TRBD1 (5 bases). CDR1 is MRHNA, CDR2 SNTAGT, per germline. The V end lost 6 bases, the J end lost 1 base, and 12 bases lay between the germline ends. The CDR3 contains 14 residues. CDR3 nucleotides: TGTGCCAGCAGGGGCACCGGGGGGAACACTGAAGCTTTCTTT. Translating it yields CASRGTGGNTEAFF.

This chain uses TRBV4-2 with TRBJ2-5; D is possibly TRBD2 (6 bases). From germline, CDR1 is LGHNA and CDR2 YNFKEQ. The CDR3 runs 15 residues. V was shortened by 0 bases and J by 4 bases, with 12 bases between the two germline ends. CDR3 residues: CASSQDWGSGETQYF. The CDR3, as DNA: TGTGCCAGCAGCCAAGATTGGGGTAGCGGAGAGACCCAGTACTTC.

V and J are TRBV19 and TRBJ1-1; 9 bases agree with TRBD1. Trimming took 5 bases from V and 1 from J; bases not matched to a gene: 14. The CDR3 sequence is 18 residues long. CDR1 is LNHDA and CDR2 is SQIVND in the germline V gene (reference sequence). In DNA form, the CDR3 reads TGTGCCAGTAGTCACCACCGGGACAGGGACCATGGGAACACTGAAGCTTTCTTT. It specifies CASSHHRDRDHGNTEAFF.

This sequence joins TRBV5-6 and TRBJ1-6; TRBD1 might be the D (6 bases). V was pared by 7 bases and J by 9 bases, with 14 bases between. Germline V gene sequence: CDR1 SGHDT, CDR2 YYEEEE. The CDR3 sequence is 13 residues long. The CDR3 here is CASGTGGASPLHF. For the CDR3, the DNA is TGTGCCAGCGGGACGGGGGGGGCTTCACCCCTCCACTTT.

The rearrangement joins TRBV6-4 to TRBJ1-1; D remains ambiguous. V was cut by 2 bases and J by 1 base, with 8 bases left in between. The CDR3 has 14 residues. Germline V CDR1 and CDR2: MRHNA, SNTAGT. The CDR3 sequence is CASSDGVENTEAFF. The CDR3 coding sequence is TGTGCCAGCAGTGACGGAGTGGAGAACACTGAAGCTTTCTTT.

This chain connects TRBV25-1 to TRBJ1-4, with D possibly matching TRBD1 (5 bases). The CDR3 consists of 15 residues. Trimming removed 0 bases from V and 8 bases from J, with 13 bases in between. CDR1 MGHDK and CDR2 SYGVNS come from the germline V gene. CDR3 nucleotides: TGTGCCAGCAGTGAATATCGGGGGAGCGGCGAAAAACTGTTTTTT. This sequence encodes CASSEYRGSGEKLFF.

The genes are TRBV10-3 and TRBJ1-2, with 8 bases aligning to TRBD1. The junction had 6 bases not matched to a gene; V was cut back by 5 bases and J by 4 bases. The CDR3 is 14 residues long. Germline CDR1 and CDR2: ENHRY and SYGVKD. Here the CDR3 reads CAISPSGTGYGYTF. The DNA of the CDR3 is TGTGCCATCAGTCCGTCCGGGACAGGCTATGGCTACACCTTC.

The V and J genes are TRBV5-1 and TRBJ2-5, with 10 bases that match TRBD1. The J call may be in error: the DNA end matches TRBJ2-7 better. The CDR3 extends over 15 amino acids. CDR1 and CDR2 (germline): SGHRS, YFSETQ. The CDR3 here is CASSITDRGRDEQYF. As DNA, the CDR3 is TGCGCCAGCAGCATAACGGACAGGGGGAGGGACGAGCAGTACTTC.

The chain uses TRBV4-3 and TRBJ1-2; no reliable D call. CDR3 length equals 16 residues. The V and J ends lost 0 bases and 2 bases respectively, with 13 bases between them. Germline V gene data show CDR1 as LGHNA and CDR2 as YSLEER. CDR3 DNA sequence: TGCGCCAGCAGCCAAGAAAGACAACTCCTGAACTATGGCTACACCTTC. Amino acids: CASSQERQLLNYGYTF.

CDR3 protein: CASSPGLAVGELFF. In DNA, the CDR3 is TGTGCCAGCTCACCAGGACTTGCTGTGGGGGAGCTGTTTTTT. The V gene is TRBV18, the J gene TRBJ2-2; D is perhaps TRBD2 (5 bases). Looked up from germline, CDR1 is KGHSH and CDR2 is LQKENI. Trimming cost V 2 bases and J 8 bases, with 12 bases left between them. The CDR3 is 14 residues long.

CDR3 sequence: CASSLRQGGAYEQYF. As DNA, the CDR3 is TGTGCCAGCAGCTTACGACAGGGGGGGGCGTACGAGCAGTACTTC. This rearrangement joins TRBV5-8 to TRBJ2-7, with 9 bases that match TRBD1. The CDR3 is 15 residues long. Germline-derived CDR1 and CDR2 are SGHTS and YDEGEE. Trimming cost V 2 bases and J 4 bases; bases outside gene matches: 7. The full variable domain, completed using reference TRBV5-8 and TRBJ2-7, is EAGVTQSPTHLIKTRGQQATLRCSPISGHTSVYWYQQALGLGLQFLLWYDEGEERNRGNFPPRFSGRQFPNYSSELNVNALELEDSALYLCASSLRQGGAYEQYFGPGTRLTVT.

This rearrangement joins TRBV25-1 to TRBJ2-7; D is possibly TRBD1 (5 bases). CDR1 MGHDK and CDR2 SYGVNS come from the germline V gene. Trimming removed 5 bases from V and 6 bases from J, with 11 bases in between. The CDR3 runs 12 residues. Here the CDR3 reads CASSYQGFEQYF. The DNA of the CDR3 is TGTGCCAGCAGTTACCAGGGTTTCGAGCAGTACTTC.

The CDR3 coding sequence is TGTGCCAGCAGTTACTCGGGGGGAAGCTCCTACGAGCAGTACTTC. Translation: CASSYSGGSSYEQYF. V is TRBV6-5 and J is TRBJ2-7, with TRBD2 as a possible D gene (6 bases). Deletions cut 0 bases from V and 0 bases from J, with 9 bases between. This CDR3 comprises 15 residues. The germline V gene has CDR1 MNHEY and CDR2 SVGAGI.

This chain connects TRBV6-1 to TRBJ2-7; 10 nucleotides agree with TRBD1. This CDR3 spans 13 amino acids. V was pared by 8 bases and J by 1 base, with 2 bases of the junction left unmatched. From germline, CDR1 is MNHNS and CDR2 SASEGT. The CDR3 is CASGQGVSYEQYF. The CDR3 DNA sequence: TGTGCCAGCGGACAGGGGGTTTCCTACGAGCAGTACTTC.

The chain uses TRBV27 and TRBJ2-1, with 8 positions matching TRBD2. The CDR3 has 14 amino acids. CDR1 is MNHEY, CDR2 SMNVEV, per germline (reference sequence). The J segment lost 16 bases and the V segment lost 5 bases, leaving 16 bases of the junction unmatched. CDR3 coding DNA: TGTGCCAGCAGTCTCTGGACTAGCAAGCAGAATCTTTTCTTC. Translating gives CASSLWTSKQNLFF.

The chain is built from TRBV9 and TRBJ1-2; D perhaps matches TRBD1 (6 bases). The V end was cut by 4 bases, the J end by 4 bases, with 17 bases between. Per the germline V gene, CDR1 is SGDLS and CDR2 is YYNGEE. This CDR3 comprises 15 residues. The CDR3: CASSPRWGGAYGYTF. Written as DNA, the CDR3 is TGTGCCAGCAGCCCCCGATGGGGGGGCGCCTATGGCTACACCTTC.

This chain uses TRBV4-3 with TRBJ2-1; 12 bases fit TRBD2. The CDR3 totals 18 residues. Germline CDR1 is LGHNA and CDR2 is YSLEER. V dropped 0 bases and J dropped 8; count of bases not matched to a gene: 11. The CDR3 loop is CASSQERNTASGRDEQFF. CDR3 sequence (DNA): TGCGCCAGCAGCCAAGAGCGAAATACCGCTAGCGGGAGGGATGAGCAGTTCTTC.

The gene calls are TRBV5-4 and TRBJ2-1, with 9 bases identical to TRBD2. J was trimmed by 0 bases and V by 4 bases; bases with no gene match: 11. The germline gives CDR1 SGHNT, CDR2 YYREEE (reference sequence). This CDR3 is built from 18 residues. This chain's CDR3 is CASSLEILAGVSYNEQFF. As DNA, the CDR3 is TGTGCCAGCAGCCTTGAGATACTAGCGGGCGTCTCCTACAATGAGCAGTTCTTC.

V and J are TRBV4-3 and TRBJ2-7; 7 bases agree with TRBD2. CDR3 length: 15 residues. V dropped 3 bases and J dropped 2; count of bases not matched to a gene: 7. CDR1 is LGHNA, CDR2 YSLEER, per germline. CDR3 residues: CASSHLQRGTYEQYF. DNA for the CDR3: TGCGCCAGCAGCCATTTACAGCGGGGAACCTACGAGCAGTACTTC.

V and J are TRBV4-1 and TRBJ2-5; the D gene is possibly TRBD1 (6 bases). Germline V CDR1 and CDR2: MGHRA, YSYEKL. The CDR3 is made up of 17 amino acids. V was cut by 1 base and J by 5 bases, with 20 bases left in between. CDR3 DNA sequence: TGCGCCAGCAGCCAAGTTCAGGGGACACCTTGGCGGGAGACCCAGTACTTC. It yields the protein CASSQVQGTPWRETQYF.

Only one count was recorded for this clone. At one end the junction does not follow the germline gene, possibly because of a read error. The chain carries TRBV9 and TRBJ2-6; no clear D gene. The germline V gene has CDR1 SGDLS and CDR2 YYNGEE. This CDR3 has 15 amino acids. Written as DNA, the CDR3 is TGTGCCAGCAGCGTAGGAGCCTCTTGGGCCAACGTCCTGACTTTC. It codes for CASSVGASWANVLTF. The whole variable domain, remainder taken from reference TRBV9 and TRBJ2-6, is DSGVTQTPKHLITATGQRVTLRCSPRSGDLSVYWYQQSLDQGLQFLIQYYNGEERAKGNILERFSAQQFPDLHSELNLSSLELGDSALYFCASSVGASWANVLTFGAGSRLTVL.